One and the same sample provided the 4 T cell receptor beta chains below, sequenced in a study of blood T cell repertoires in COVID-19. The protocol was immunoSEQ multiplex PCR, while the TCRdb copy is restricted to in-frame clones and leaves out a portion. Counted here are just over 150,000 clones, approximately 80% occurring once; the ten biggest clones make up around 0.62%. Sequencing used peripheral blood. Receptor source: a man aged 60-69 years with acute or convalescent COVID-19.

This chain joins TRBV29-1 and TRBJ1-4; possibly TRBD1 for D (5 bases). Trimming cost V 7 bases and J 0 bases, with 12 bases left between them. In germline, CDR1 is SQVTM, CDR2 ANQGSEA. The CDR3 has 14 residues. Here the CDR3 reads CSAGQGTTNEKLFF. The CDR3 DNA reads TGCAGCGCGGGCCAGGGAACAACTAATGAAAAACTGTTTTTT.

This clone was detected only a few times. The chain links TRBV3-1 (or the pseudogene TRBV3-2) to TRBJ1-5, with no clear D. The CDR3 has 14 residues. Germline lookup yields CDR1 LGHDT and CDR2 YNNKEL (reference sequence). With 0 bases removed from V and 6 bases from J, the gap between germline ends came to 9 bases. DNA of the CDR3: TGTGCCAGCAGCCAAGAGGTCGAGGGTCAGCCCCAGCATTTT. Its protein is CASSQEVEGQPQHF.

This clone occurred a few times. The gene calls are TRBV28 and TRBJ1-2; 7 nucleotides align to TRBD1. The trim removed 7 bases at V and 4 bases at J, leaving 9 bases unmatched. This CDR3 is 14 amino acids long. Germline CDR1 MDHEN, CDR2 SYDVKM. In nucleotides, the CDR3 is TGTGCCAGCACCCCCGGGGACAGACTCTATGGCTACACCTTC. Its protein is CASTPGDRLYGYTF.

The chain links TRBV5-8 to TRBJ1-2; a possible D gene is TRBD1 (6 bases). The CDR3 length is 13 residues. Trimming pared 4 bases from V and 4 bases from J, leaving 11 bases between. Germline V gene data show CDR1 as SGHTS and CDR2 as YDEGEE. CDR3 nucleotides: TGTGCCAGCAGCCCAAACAGGGTCTATGGCTACACCTTC. Protein sequence: CASSPNRVYGYTF.